This entry lists 21 T cell receptor beta chains sequenced from one sample in a study of T-cell memory formation after mild COVID-19. TCRdb redid the calling of the 5' RACE reads with MiXCR, one entry per CDR3 protein. The sample has more than 300,000 distinct CDR3 sequences; roughly 19% are singletons. The sequenced material came from PBMCs or a T cell subset sorted from them (not recorded which). The receptors stem from a man younger than 30 who had mild COVID-19 (a few samples of this study predate the infection). Cell type and time point are not known.

This clonotype was observed a handful of times. The chain has TRBV7-2 and TRBJ2-7; a possible D gene is TRBD2 (5 bases). The CDR3 has 13 amino acids. Germline V gene lookup returns CDR1 SGHTA and CDR2 FQGNSA. V dropped 1 base and J dropped 5 bases, with 9 bases sitting between them. The CDR3 bases are TGTGCCAGCAGCTTAGTCTGGGGAGACGAGCAGTACGTC. Translating gives CASSLVWGDEQYV.

This clonotype occurred many times. The J gene is TRBJ2-4, the V gene TRBV5-6; D is uncertain. V was clipped by 2 bases and J by 0 bases, with 9 bases between them. Per the germline V gene, CDR1 is SGHDT and CDR2 is YYEEEE. This CDR3 has 15 residues. DNA of the CDR3: TGTGCCAGCAGCTTCCAGTATCTAGCCAAAAACATTCAGTACTTC. Amino acid sequence: CASSFQYLAKNIQYF.

This clonotype was picked up a small number of times. The V gene is TRBV5-1, the J gene TRBJ2-1; tentative D call: TRBD2 (5 bases). Germline CDR1 SGHRS, CDR2 YFSETQ. This CDR3 spans 15 amino acids. V was shortened by 2 bases and J by 6 bases, with 15 bases between the two germline ends. CDR3 sequence reads: CASSLTGSIGNEQFF. CDR3 in DNA: TGCGCCAGCAGCTTAACGGGATCTATCGGCAATGAGCAGTTCTTC. Combining the CDR3 with reference TRBV5-1 and TRBJ2-1 gives the whole variable domain KAGVTQTPRYLIKTRGQQVTLSCSPISGHRSVSWYQQTPGQGLQFLFEYFSETQRNKGNFPGRFSGRQFSNSRSEMNVSTLELGDSALYLCASSLTGSIGNEQFFGPGTRLTVL.

A few counts support this clonotype. V and J are TRBV7-3 and TRBJ2-3, with D possibly matching TRBD1 (6 bases). The CDR3 has 15 amino acids. Germline CDR1 and CDR2: SGHTA and FQGTGA. Trimming took off 5 bases at V and 0 bases at J, with 12 bases between the two ends. CDR3 protein: CASSGAGASTDTQYF. The CDR3 nucleotides read TGTGCCAGCAGCGGAGCAGGGGCTAGCACAGATACGCAGTATTTT.

This clonotype was counted a few times. This rearrangement joins TRBV6-5 to TRBJ2-5; D not certain. The CDR3 runs to 14 residues. Germline CDR1 and CDR2: MNHEY and SVGAGI. Trimming left V 0 bases short and J 0 bases short, with 5 bases between. The chain's CDR3 is CASSYSGHQETQYF. The CDR3 DNA reads TGTGCCAGCAGTTACTCAGGACACCAAGAGACCCAGTACTTC.

The sample holds a few counts of this clonotype. This chain uses TRBV2 with TRBJ1-2; D is possibly TRBD1 (6 bases). Germline-derived CDR1 and CDR2 are SNHLY and FYNNEI. V was trimmed by 5 bases and J by 1 base, leaving 11 bases between them. CDR3 length: 14 amino acids. The CDR3 region is CASSRRGSNYGYTF. CDR3 DNA: TGTGCCAGCAGTAGAAGGGGGAGTAACTATGGCTACACCTTC.

This clonotype was seen a few times. The V and J genes are TRBV5-8 and TRBJ2-5, with 9 bases fitting TRBD2. This CDR3 is built from 14 residues. Germline CDR1 SGHTS, CDR2 YDEGEE. V lost 4 bases to trimming and J lost 5 bases; unmatched junction nucleotides: 6. The CDR3 sequence: CASSVRSGGETQYF. DNA of the CDR3: TGTGCCAGCAGCGTACGTAGCGGGGGTGAGACCCAGTACTTC.

The chain is built from TRBV5-1 and TRBJ1-6; 7 nucleotides line up with TRBD1. J was trimmed by 4 bases and V by 5 bases; bases with no gene match: 15. This CDR3 contains 18 residues. The V gene's germline CDR1 is SGHRS and CDR2 YFSETQ. CDR3: CASRKTDRALVYNSPLHF. The CDR3 nucleotides read TGCGCCAGCAGAAAAACTGACAGGGCGCTCGTTTATAATTCACCCCTCCACTTT.

This clonotype was observed a handful of times. This rearrangement joins TRBV29-1 to TRBJ1-5; unclear D gene. V gave up 4 bases and J gave up 0 bases, with 7 bases separating them. The germline V gene has CDR1 SQVTM and CDR2 ANQGSEA. CDR3 length equals 13 residues. Here the CDR3 reads CSVADRSNQPQHF. CDR3 DNA: TGCAGCGTTGCAGACCGTAGCAATCAGCCCCAGCATTTT.

The rearrangement links TRBV12-5 to TRBJ2-7; D is perhaps TRBD2 (6 bases). The length of the CDR3 is 13 residues. Per the germline V gene, CDR1 is LGHNT and CDR2 is FRNRAP. The V end was cut by 0 bases, the J end by 4 bases, with 7 bases between. The CDR3: CASGLVGRYEQYF. The DNA for the CDR3 is TGTGCTAGTGGTTTGGTAGGGAGGTACGAGCAGTACTTC.

This clonotype turned up a few times. The chain employs TRBV5-1 and TRBJ1-2; D is possibly TRBD1 (6 bases). The CDR3 totals 13 residues. From germline, CDR1 is SGHRS and CDR2 YFSETQ. V dropped 3 bases and J dropped 8 bases, with 14 bases sitting between them. CDR3 region: CASSSSQGKGYTF. In DNA, the CDR3 is TGCGCCAGCAGCTCCTCACAGGGTAAAGGCTACACCTTC.

The genes are TRBV7-6 and TRBJ1-5; no definite D call. The CDR3 spans 13 residues. V dropped 0 bases and J dropped 3 bases, with 3 bases sitting between them. CDR1 is SGHVS and CDR2 is FNYEAQ in the germline V gene. As DNA, the CDR3 is TGTGCCAGCAGCTTAGCTACCAATCAGCCCCAGCATTTT. Amino acid sequence: CASSLATNQPQHF.

V gene TRBV5-1 combines with J gene TRBJ1-2; perhaps TRBD1 as D (5 bases). V was shortened by 5 bases and J by 6 bases, with 20 bases between the two germline ends. The CDR3 has 15 residues. Germline CDR1 is SGHRS and CDR2 is YFSETQ. The DNA of the CDR3 is TGCGCCAGCAGTCGCGACAGCTCAGCATGGGATGGCTACACCTTC. Amino acids: CASSRDSSAWDGYTF.

The chain employs TRBV9 and TRBJ1-2; D is undetermined. CDR3 length equals 14 residues. CDR1 and CDR2 (germline): SGDLS, YYNGEE. V was trimmed by 0 bases and J by 6 bases, leaving 12 bases between them. The CDR3 spells CASSVGALGDGYTF. As DNA, the CDR3 is TGTGCCAGCAGCGTAGGGGCACTTGGAGATGGCTACACCTTC.

This clonotype was found a few times. The CDR3 protein is CASSQEAGVQPQHF. DNA of the CDR3: TGTGCCAGCAGCCAAGAGGCAGGGGTACAGCCCCAGCATTTT. The chain recombines TRBV4-2 with TRBJ1-5; a possible D gene is TRBD1 (6 bases). The length of the CDR3 is 14 residues. Germline lookup yields CDR1 LGHNA and CDR2 YNFKEQ. Trimming cost V 0 bases and J 7 bases, with 10 bases left between them.

The gene calls are TRBV6-5 and TRBJ1-6, with D tentatively TRBD1 (5 bases). The CDR3 runs to 14 residues. The germline V gene encodes CDR1 MNHEY and CDR2 SVGAGI. Between the trimmed V and J ends, which lost 4 bases and 3 bases, there was a span of 7 bases. The CDR3 coding sequence is TGTGCCAGCAGTTTGACAGACTATAATTCACCCCTCCACTTT. Protein product: CASSLTDYNSPLHF.

The rearrangement joins TRBV20-1 to TRBJ1-4; TRBD1 is a possible D gene (5 bases). Germline CDR1 and CDR2: DFQATT and SNEGSKA (reference sequence). This CDR3 contains 11 residues. The CDR3 region has the DNA TGCGGGCGGGGGGTTGGTGAAAAACTGTTTTTT. The encoded protein is CGRGVGEKLFF.

This clonotype was recorded a few times. V usage is TRBV7-2 and J usage is TRBJ2-5; D possibly uses TRBD1 or TRBD2 (5 bases each). V shed 6 bases and J shed 8 bases, with 19 bases lying between them. Germline CDR1 and CDR2: SGHTA and FQGNSA. This CDR3 has 14 residues. CDR3 sequence reads: CASRSRDGPSTQYF. DNA of the CDR3: TGTGCCAGCAGATCCCGGGACGGTCCTTCCACCCAGTACTTC.

V usage is TRBV12-3 or TRBV12-4 and J usage is TRBJ1-6, with D possibly TRBD1 on 5 matching bases. The V gene lost 6 bases and the J gene lost 4 bases, with 13 bases spanning the gap. The CDR3 is 15 amino acids. The CDR3 loop reads CASSRRDPYNSPLHF. The CDR3 DNA reads as TGTGCCAGCAGCCGCAGGGACCCTTATAATTCACCCCTCCACTTT.

This clonotype came up many times. The chain carries TRBV4-1 and TRBJ1-2; the D gene is possibly TRBD1 (5 bases). Germline lookup yields CDR1 MGHRA and CDR2 YSYEKL. The CDR3 extends over 15 amino acids. Trimming pared 5 bases from V and 3 bases from J, leaving 16 bases between. This chain's CDR3 is CASSWGEAGHYGYTF. DNA for the CDR3: TGCGCCAGCAGCTGGGGCGAGGCTGGACACTATGGCTACACCTTC.

The chain uses TRBV6-1 and TRBJ1-2; D is unclear. Germline CDR1 MNHNS, CDR2 SASEGT. Trimming cost V 3 bases and J 0 bases, with 14 bases left between them. This CDR3 has 16 amino acids. In nucleotides, the CDR3 is TGTGCCAGCAGTGAGGGGTATGGGCCGGCTAACTATGGCTACACCTTC. This sequence encodes CASSEGYGPANYGYTF.